Listed below are T cell receptor beta chains from one sample, sequenced in a study of blood T cell repertoires in COVID-19. Using immunoSEQ multiplex PCR, the repertoire was profiled, and TCRdb retains in-frame clones only, with some absent. Of 200,000 or so clones listed, 85% are singletons. Sequenced: peripheral blood. These receptor sequences come from a man aged 55 to 70 with COVID-19, enrolled during active disease. The CDR3 runs from the conserved cysteine through the conserved F or W. The D gene is left open where the match is weak. Only some rows state a clone size, as once, few, many or a class for expanded clones.

CASSSGSPYTQYF | TGTGCCAGCAGTTCAGGATCCCCCTATACGCAGTATTTT | NA | TRBJ2-3 | TRBV2 | NA | 13
CASSTYSPGYGYTF | TGTGCCAGCAGCACCTACAGTCCCGGCTATGGCTACACCTTC | NA | TRBJ1-2 | TRBV7-9 | few | 14
CASSRDLAANEKLFF | TGTGCCAGCAGCCGGGACCTAGCGGCTAATGAAAAACTGTTTTTT | NA | TRBJ1-4 | TRBV6-5 | NA | 15
CASSLRTDSYGYTF | TGTGCCAGCAGCTTGCGGACAGACTCCTATGGCTACACCTTC | NA | TRBJ1-2 | TRBV5-6 | NA | 14
CASSSPRQGFSNQPQHF | TGTGCCAGCAGTTCCCCTCGACAGGGGTTCAGCAATCAGCCCCAGCATTTT | TRBD1 | TRBJ1-5 | TRBV6-2/TRBV6-3 | NA | 17
CASSLGGRNTDTQYF | TGTGCCAGCAGCTTAGGGGGCAGAAACACAGATACGCAGTATTTT | NA | TRBJ2-3 | TRBV7-9 | NA | 15
CATSPGLSYEQYF | TGCGCCACTAGTCCGGGACTGAGCTACGAGCAGTACTTC | NA | TRBJ2-7 | TRBV5-1 | NA | 13
CASSPRQGTSTDTQYF | TGTGCCAGTAGTCCTCGACAGGGTACTAGCACAGATACGCAGTATTTT | TRBD1 | TRBJ2-3 | TRBV19 | NA | 16
CASSDGGTVGNQPQHF | TGTGCCAGCAGTGATGGCGGGACAGTGGGCAATCAGCCCCAGCATTTT | TRBD1 | TRBJ1-5 | TRBV6-1 | NA | 16
CASSLDRGEAEAFF | TGTGCCAGCAGCCTTGACAGGGGGGAAGCTGAAGCTTTCTTT | TRBD1 | TRBJ1-1 | TRBV7-2 | NA | 14
CASSPRPVGETEAFF | TGTGCCAGCTCACCACGGCCCGTAGGGGAAACTGAAGCTTTCTTT | NA | TRBJ1-1 | TRBV18 | NA | 15
CASSSPDRAEAFF | TGTGCCAGCAGCTCTCCTGACCGGGCTGAAGCTTTCTTT | NA | TRBJ1-1 | TRBV7-9 | NA | 13
CASNYRGRGYGYTF | TGTGCCAGCAATTACAGGGGGCGCGGCTATGGCTACACCTTC | TRBD1 | TRBJ1-2 | TRBV6-5 | NA | 14
CASSYKGGINQPQHF | TGTGCCAGCAGTTACAAGGGGGGGATCAATCAGCCCCAGCATTTT | NA | TRBJ1-5 | TRBV6-5 | NA | 15
CASSLVQGMWDNSPLHF | TGTGCCAGCAGCTTAGTGCAGGGGATGTGGGATAATTCACCCCTCCACTTT | NA | TRBJ1-6 | TRBV7-9 | NA | 17
CASSPRDRTFYGYTF | TGTGCCAGCAGCCCACGGGACAGGACATTCTATGGCTACACCTTC | TRBD1 | TRBJ1-2 | TRBV3-1/TRBV3-2 | NA | 15
CSVEYPATVGSYGYTF | TGCAGCGTTGAATACCCAGCGACAGTGGGATCCTATGGCTACACCTTC | NA | TRBJ1-2 | TRBV29-1 | NA | 16
CASSLRRRVGNQPQHF | TGTGCCAGCAGTTTACGTCGCAGGGTTGGAAATCAGCCCCAGCATTTT | NA | TRBJ1-5 | TRBV28 | once | 16
CASSSDYNTGELFF | TGTGCCAGCAGTTCGGACTATAACACCGGGGAGCTGTTTTTT | NA | TRBJ2-2 | TRBV6-2/TRBV6-3 | NA | 14
CASSRPQGSPGETQYF | TGTGCCAGCAGCCGGCCGCAGGGATCCCCTGGGGAGACCCAGTACTTC | NA | TRBJ2-5 | TRBV5-5 | NA | 16
CASSIGQGRGNEQYF | TGTGCCAGTAGTATAGGGCAGGGTCGTGGCAACGAGCAGTACTTC | NA | TRBJ2-7 | TRBV19 | NA | 15
CASSQQQGADTQYF | TGTGCCAGCAGCCAACAACAGGGGGCAGATACGCAGTATTTT | TRBD1 | TRBJ2-3 | TRBV3-1/TRBV3-2 | once | 14
CASRSVVRDSSYEQYF | TGTGCCAGCAGATCGGTGGTACGGGACAGCTCCTACGAGCAGTACTTC | TRBD1 | TRBJ2-7 | TRBV28 | few | 16
CATSRALNSPLHF | TGTGCCACCTCCAGGGCCCTTAATTCACCCCTCCACTTT | NA | TRBJ1-6 | TRBV27 | NA | 13
CASRKKGQGYEQYF | TGTGCCAGCAGGAAGAAGGGACAGGGCTACGAGCAGTACTTC | TRBD1 | TRBJ2-7 | TRBV27 | NA | 14
CASSTGGRYYGYTF | TGCGCCAGCAGTACAGGGGGCAGGTACTATGGCTACACCTTC | TRBD1 | TRBJ1-2 | TRBV10-2 | NA | 14
CASSYQGRTEAFF | TGTGCCAGCAGTTACCAGGGTCGGACTGAAGCTTTCTTT | NA | TRBJ1-1 | TRBV5-5 | NA | 13
CASSLIVASSYNEQFF | TGCGCCAGCAGCTTGATAGTCGCGAGCTCCTACAATGAGCAGTTCTTC | NA | TRBJ2-1 | TRBV5-1 | NA | 16
CSGGTGVQDTQYF | TGCAGCGGCGGGACAGGCGTTCAGGATACGCAGTATTTT | TRBD1 | TRBJ2-3 | TRBV29-1 | NA | 13
CASLGQVLYQPQHF | TGTGCCAGCCTAGGACAGGTTCTTTATCAGCCCCAGCATTTT | TRBD1 | TRBJ1-5 | TRBV19 | few | 14
CASSLGLAGGLSSYNEQFF | TGCGCCAGCAGCTTGGGGCTAGCGGGAGGCCTTAGCTCCTACAATGAGCAGTTCTTC | TRBD2 | TRBJ2-1 | TRBV5-1 | NA | 19
CASSFGSNTEAFF | TGCGCCAGCAGTTTCGGGTCGAACACTGAAGCTTTCTTT | NA | TRBJ1-1 | TRBV10-2 | NA | 13
CASRGQGAEAFF | TGTGCCAGCAGAGGACAGGGGGCTGAAGCTTTCTTT | TRBD1 | TRBJ1-1 | TRBV28 | NA | 12
CSGRDRGSYNEQFF | TGCAGCGGTCGGGACAGGGGGTCCTACAATGAGCAGTTCTTC | TRBD1 | TRBJ2-1 | TRBV29-1 | NA | 14
CASSPWDSWIPEAFF | TGTGCCAGCAGTCCCTGGGACAGTTGGATCCCTGAAGCTTTCTTT | TRBD1 | TRBJ1-1 | TRBV27 | NA | 15
CASSPGTDYEAFF | TGTGCCAGCTCACCAGGGACGGACTATGAAGCTTTCTTT | NA | TRBJ1-1 | TRBV18 | NA | 13
CASSLTGNTEAFF | TGTGCCAGCAGTCTGACGGGGAACACTGAAGCTTTCTTT | NA | TRBJ1-1 | TRBV12-3/TRBV12-4 | few | 13
CASSVDNGPYGYTF | TGTGCCAGCAGTGTGGACAATGGGCCCTATGGCTACACCTTC | NA | TRBJ1-2 | TRBV2 | NA | 14